This T cell receptor (beta chain) was documented in a study of CD8 T cells in ankylosing spondylitis. General study findings and limits: Ankylosing spondylitis blood appeared to be characterized by a TCR beta motif of about 8 highly homologous variants. Some motif variants were previously reported in reactive arthritis synovial fluid and blood.

The CDR3 sequence is 14 residues long. The ends lost 2 bases at V and 4 bases at J; junction bases unmatched: 3. This clonotype was picked up a small number of times. What it recognizes is unknown. One entry per CDR3 protein, called by TCRdb with MiXCR from the 5' RACE reads. Among hundreds of thousands of distinct CDR3 sequences, 10% to 15% were seen once, and the ten largest hold nearly 7%. The material sequenced was blood, either unsorted or a sorted T cell fraction (not recorded which). This sequence originates from a male donor with ankylosing spondylitis. The rearrangement links TRBV12-3 or TRBV12-4 to TRBJ2-5; 8 bases are shared with TRBD2. As DNA, the CDR3 is TGTGCCAGCAGTTTAATGGCGGGAGGAGAGACCCAGTACTTC. Protein product: CASSLMAGGETQYF.